Listed below are T cell receptor beta chains from one sample, sequenced in a study of radiotherapy plus CTLA-4 blockade in lung cancer. Generated by immunoSEQ multiplex PCR, the TCRdb table keeps only in-frame clones and is missing some. The sample lists around 45,000 clones; approximately 67% were seen once. The sequencing here drew on peripheral blood, taken from a patient treated with radiotherapy plus ipilimumab. The receptors stem from a human donor with non-small cell lung cancer who had a partial response to radiotherapy plus ipilimumab. The CDR3 runs from the conserved cysteine through the conserved F or W. The D gene is left open where the match is weak. Clone size appears in some rows only: once, few, many, or a class for an expanded clone.

D gene,J gene,clone size,V gene,CDR3 DNA,CDR3 protein
NA,TRBJ1-3,NA,TRBV9,TGTGCCAGCAGCGTAGAGGGGCAGGGCCCCTTTGGAAACACCATATATTTT,CASSVEGQGPFGNTIYF
TRBD2,TRBJ2-1,NA,TRBV29-1,TGCAGCGTTTGGGGGGGGTTGGAGGGGAGTGGCCATGAGCAGTTCTTC,CSVWGGLEGSGHEQFF
NA,TRBJ1-2,NA,TRBV6-6,TGTGCCAGCACACACGGGGCGCGGGGCCGCGGCTACACCTTC,CASTHGARGRGYTF
TRBD1,TRBJ1-4,NA,TRBV30,TGTGCCTGGAGTGACCGGGACAGGGGGCTACTTAATGAAAAACTGTTTTTT,CAWSDRDRGLLNEKLFF
TRBD2,TRBJ2-3,NA,TRBV19,TGTGCCAGTAGTTGGGGACTAGCCAGGGAGGTGACAGATACGCAGTATTTT,CASSWGLAREVTDTQYF
NA,TRBJ2-7,NA,TRBV19,TGTGCCAGTAGTATGAACTCGATGACCTACGAGCAGTACTTC,CASSMNSMTYEQYF
TRBD1,TRBJ1-2,NA,TRBV14,TGTGCCAGCAGCCTAGCCGGGACAGACTATGGCTACACCTTC,CASSLAGTDYGYTF
TRBD1,TRBJ1-2,NA,TRBV4-3,TGCGCCAGCAGCCAACATCTGCCCCAAACCTCAACAGGGGCCGGTGGCTACACCTTC,CASSQHLPQTSTGAGGYTF
TRBD1,TRBJ2-3,NA,TRBV7-3,TGTGCCAGCAGCCCACGCTACAGGGGAGATACGCAGTATTTT,CASSPRYRGDTQYF
NA,TRBJ2-5,NA,TRBV5-6,TGTGCCAGCAGCTTCACTAGTGGGGAGACCCAGTACTTC,CASSFTSGETQYF
NA,TRBJ1-2,few,TRBV6-6,TGTGCCACCCGCGAGGAAACCTATGGCTACACCTTC,CATREETYGYTF
TRBD2,TRBJ2-1,few,TRBV5-6,TGTGCCAGCATCCCCAGCGGGAGGGCCAGGGAGCAGTTCTTC,CASIPSGRAREQFF
TRBD2,TRBJ2-1,NA,TRBV7-8,TGTGCCAGCAGCCTGGCGGGGGGGTACGGTGAGCAGTTCTTC,CASSLAGGYGEQFF
TRBD1,TRBJ2-7,NA,TRBV6-1,TGTGCCAGCGAAAGGACAGGGTTCGAGCAGTACTTC,CASERTGFEQYF
NA,TRBJ1-6,NA,TRBV30,TGTGCCTGGAGGCAGGGGCTTAATTCACCCCTCCACTTT,CAWRQGLNSPLHF
TRBD1,TRBJ1-3,NA,TRBV10-3,TGTGCCATCAATCCGACAGGGAATGAGGGAAACACCATATATTTT,CAINPTGNEGNTIYF
NA,TRBJ2-2,NA,TRBV18,TGTGCCAGCTCACCAAACAGGGTGACGAACACCGGGGAGCTGTTTTTT,CASSPNRVTNTGELFF
TRBD2,TRBJ2-3,NA,TRBV9,TGTGCCAGCAGCGTACTCCGGGGGGACACAGATACGCAGTATTTT,CASSVLRGDTDTQYF
NA,TRBJ2-5,NA,TRBV4-1,TGCGCCAGCAGCCCCCCGTCAGGGGAGACCCAGTACTTC,CASSPPSGETQYF
NA,TRBJ1-5,NA,TRBV7-2,TGTGCCAGCAGCTTAGCCGGGGGGAATAGCAATCAGCCCCAGCATTTT,CASSLAGGNSNQPQHF
NA,TRBJ1-5,NA,TRBV19,TGTGCCAGTAACCCAGACAGGAGCTATCAGCCCCAGCATTTT,CASNPDRSYQPQHF
NA,TRBJ2-1,NA,TRBV29-1,TGCAGCGTTGCCCAGGTCCCCGACAATGAGCAGTTCTTC,CSVAQVPDNEQFF
NA,TRBJ2-2,NA,TRBV19,TGTGCCAGCTGCCTTACAGGGTTAGACACCGGGGAGCTGTTTTTT,CASCLTGLDTGELFF
TRBD1,TRBJ1-4,NA,TRBV4-3,TGCGCCAGCAGCCAAGGGGCAGGGGGGAATGAAAAACTGTTTTTT,CASSQGAGGNEKLFF
NA,TRBJ2-7,medium-sized,TRBV19,TGTGCCAGTAGTATAGATCATCGGGGTAGGGAGCAGTACTTC,CASSIDHRGREQYF
NA,TRBJ2-7,NA,TRBV15,TGTGCCACCAGCAGGACAGGGACTGCGGACGAGCAGTACTTC,CATSRTGTADEQYF
NA,TRBJ2-5,NA,TRBV5-1,TGCGCCAGCAGCTTACAGGGACAAGAGACCCAGTACTTC,CASSLQGQETQYF
TRBD1,TRBJ1-4,few,TRBV7-9,TGTGCCAGCAGCTTACTGGGACAGATACTGTTTTTT,CASSLLGQILFF
TRBD1,TRBJ1-5,NA,TRBV7-8,TGTGCCAGCAGCTTTTCCCTGGCAGGGGGCCATGGGCAGCCCCAGCATTTT,CASSFSLAGGHGQPQHF
NA,TRBJ2-7,NA,TRBV2,TGTGCCAGCAGTTTCCGGACAAATACCTACGAGCAGTACTTC,CASSFRTNTYEQYF
TRBD1,TRBJ1-1,few,TRBV27,TGTGCCAGCAGGGACGGACAGGGGGCGATTTCGCAAGCTTTCTTT,CASRDGQGAISQAFF
NA,TRBJ2-2,NA,TRBV9,TGTGCCAGCAGCGTCAGGGTCGCCGGGGAGCTGTTTTTT,CASSVRVAGELFF
NA,TRBJ1-4,NA,TRBV2,TGTGCCAGCAGGGGGGCCGGAACTATTAATGAAAAACTGTTTTTT,CASRGAGTINEKLFF
TRBD2,TRBJ2-3,NA,TRBV7-9,TGTGCCAGCAGCATGAGACTAGCGGGATCTACAGATACGCAGTATTTT,CASSMRLAGSTDTQYF
NA,TRBJ2-7,NA,TRBV19,TGTGCCAGTAGGCCCCCGGTTGGAGGGCGGATCTACGAGCAGTACTTC,CASRPPVGGRIYEQYF
TRBD1,TRBJ1-4,NA,TRBV30,TGTGCCTGGGCCGGGACAGGGGGCAATGAAAAACTGTTTTTT,CAWAGTGGNEKLFF
NA,TRBJ2-7,NA,TRBV18,TGTGCCAGCTCACCACTCGGCCTCAAACCGACAATATCCTACGAGCAGTACTTC,CASSPLGLKPTISYEQYF
NA,TRBJ1-1,NA,TRBV5-4,TGTGCCAGCAGCTATCTGGGGGGGAAGACTGAAGCTTTCTTT,CASSYLGGKTEAFF
TRBD2,TRBJ2-5,NA,TRBV5-1,TGCGCCAGCAGCTCTGGGGGGGTGGAGACCCAGTACTTC,CASSSGGVETQYF
NA,TRBJ1-1,many,TRBV18,TGTGCCAGCTCACGCAGGGAAGGCACTGAAGCTTTCTTT,CASSRREGTEAFF
TRBD2,TRBJ2-2,NA,TRBV4-1,TGCGCCAGCAGCCTACCCGGGCTAGCGGGACACACCGGGGAGCTGTTTTTT,CASSLPGLAGHTGELFF
NA,TRBJ1-1,NA,TRBV4-2,TGTGCCAGCACCTTCTTCCCAGAGAACACTGAAGCTTTCTTT,CASTFFPENTEAFF
TRBD1,TRBJ1-5,NA,TRBV5-6,TGTGCCAGCAGCTCGGGACAGGGGTTCAATCAGCCCCAGCATTTT,CASSSGQGFNQPQHF
NA,TRBJ2-1,few,TRBV18,TGTGCCAGCTCACCTGGACTATCTGTCAATAGTGAGCAGTTCTTC,CASSPGLSVNSEQFF
NA,TRBJ2-1,NA,TRBV6-1,TGTGCCAGCAGACCGACAGTGACGACCTACAATGAGCAGTTCTTC,CASRPTVTTYNEQFF
TRBD1,TRBJ1-6,NA,TRBV5-1,TGCGCCAGCAGCGCGTACGGGACAGAGGGTAATTCACCCCTCCACTTT,CASSAYGTEGNSPLHF
NA,TRBJ2-5,NA,TRBV4-2,TGTGCCAGCAGCCAAGATCACGGGGGAATGCAAGAGACCCAGTACTTC,CASSQDHGGMQETQYF
NA,TRBJ1-5,NA,TRBV7-9,TGTGCCAGCAGCCGTGACGGGGGGGATCAGCCCCAGCATTTT,CASSRDGGDQPQHF
NA,TRBJ2-7,few,TRBV14,TGTGCCAGCAGCCAAGCGAACAGGGTCTACGAGCAGTACTTC,CASSQANRVYEQYF
TRBD1,TRBJ1-6,few,TRBV7-2,TGTGCCAGCAGCTTCCACGATCGGACAGGGCCTAGTTCACCCCTCCACTTT,CASSFHDRTGPSSPLHF
NA,TRBJ2-1,NA,TRBV5-5,TGTGCCAGCAGCCCTCAAGGACTCAGCTCCTACAATGAGCAGTTCTTC,CASSPQGLSSYNEQFF
NA,TRBJ1-2,NA,TRBV20-1,TGCAGTGCTAGGACAGATGATGGCTACACCTTC,CSARTDDGYTF
NA,TRBJ2-2,NA,TRBV27,TGTGCCAGCAGTTTGGTCCAGGGTATTGGGGAGCTGTTTTTT,CASSLVQGIGELFF